This T cell receptor (beta chain) was recorded in a study of cytomegalovirus exposure and HLA in healthy donors. General observations from the study: HLA alleles were associated with 15,000 to 20,000 TCR beta sequences in a later analysis at 0.05 false discovery rate. TCR beta chains numbering more than 150 were designated cytomegalovirus-associated. Reports credit the classifier with highly specific, highly sensitive diagnosis of cytomegalovirus status. The dataset shows that most TCR sequences were rare, while some public TCRs occurred in many donors.

V trimming: 6 bases; J trimming: 0 bases; junction bases outside the gene matches: 11. Per the germline V gene, CDR1 is MNHEY and CDR2 is SMNVEV (reference sequence). The CDR3 has 19 amino acids. This PCR relied on a set of 60 Vbeta primers and 13 Jbeta primers. The protocol was immunoSEQ multiplex PCR, while the TCRdb copy is restricted to in-frame clones and leaves out a portion. The table includes 200,000 to 250,000 clones, over 75% detected once. As concerns this clone: The antigen remains undetermined.

Input material: PBMCs. The sequence derives from a girl aged 2-10 years in good health and CMV-seronegative. The chain joins TRBV27 to TRBJ2-6, with 10 bases aligning to TRBD2. In nucleotides, the CDR3 is TGTGCCAGCAGGCTGAACCTGGAGCGGGGGGGCTCTGGGGCCAACGTCCTGACTTTC. Its protein product is CASRLNLERGGSGANVLTF.